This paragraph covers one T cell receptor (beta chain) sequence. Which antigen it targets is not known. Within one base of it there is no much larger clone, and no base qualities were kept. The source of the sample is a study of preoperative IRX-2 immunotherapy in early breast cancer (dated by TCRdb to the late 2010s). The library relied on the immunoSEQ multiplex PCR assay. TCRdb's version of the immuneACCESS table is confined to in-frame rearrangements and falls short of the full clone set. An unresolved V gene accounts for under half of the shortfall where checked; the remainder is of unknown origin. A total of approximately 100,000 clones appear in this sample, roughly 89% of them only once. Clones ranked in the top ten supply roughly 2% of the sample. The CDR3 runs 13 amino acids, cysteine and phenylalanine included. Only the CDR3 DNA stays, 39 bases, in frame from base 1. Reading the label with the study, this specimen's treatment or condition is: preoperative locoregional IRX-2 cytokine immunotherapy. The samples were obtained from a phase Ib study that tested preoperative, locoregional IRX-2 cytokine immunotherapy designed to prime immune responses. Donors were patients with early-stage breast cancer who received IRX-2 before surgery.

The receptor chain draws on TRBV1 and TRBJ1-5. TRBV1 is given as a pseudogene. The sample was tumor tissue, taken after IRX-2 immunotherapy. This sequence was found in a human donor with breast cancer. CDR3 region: CASSQVGGQPQHF. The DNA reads TGCGCCAGCAGCCAAGTCGGGGGGCAGCCCCAGCATTTT.